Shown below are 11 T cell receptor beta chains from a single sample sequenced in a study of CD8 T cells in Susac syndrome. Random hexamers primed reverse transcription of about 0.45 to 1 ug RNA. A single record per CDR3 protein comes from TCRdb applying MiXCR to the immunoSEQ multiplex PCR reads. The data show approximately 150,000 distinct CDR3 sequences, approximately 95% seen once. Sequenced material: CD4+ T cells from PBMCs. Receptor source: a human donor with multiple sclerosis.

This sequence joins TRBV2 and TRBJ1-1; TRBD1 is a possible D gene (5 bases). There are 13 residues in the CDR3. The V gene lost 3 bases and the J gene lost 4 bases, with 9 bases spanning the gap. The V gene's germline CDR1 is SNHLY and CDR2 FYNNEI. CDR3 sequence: CASSEGGATEAFF. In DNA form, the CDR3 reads TGTGCCAGCAGTGAGGGGGGAGCCACTGAAGCTTTCTTT. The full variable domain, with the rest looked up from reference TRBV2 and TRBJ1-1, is EPEVTQTPSHQVTQMGQEVILRCVPISNHLYFYWYRQILGQKVEFLVSFYNNEISEKSEIFDDQFSVERPDGSNFTLKIRSTKLEDSAMYFCASSEGGATEAFFGQGTRLTVV.

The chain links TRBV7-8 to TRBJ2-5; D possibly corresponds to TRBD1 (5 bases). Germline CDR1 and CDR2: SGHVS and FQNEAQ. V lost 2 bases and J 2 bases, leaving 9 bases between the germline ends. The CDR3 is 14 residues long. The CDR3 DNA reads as TGTGCCAGCAGCTTATCAGGGATGCAAGAGACCCAGTACTTC. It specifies CASSLSGMQETQYF.

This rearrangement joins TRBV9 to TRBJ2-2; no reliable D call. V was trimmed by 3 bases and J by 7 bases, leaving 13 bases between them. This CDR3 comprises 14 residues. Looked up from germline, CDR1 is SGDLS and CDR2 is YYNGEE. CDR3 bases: TGTGCCAGCAGCGCCGGTCGGCTGGGCGGGGAGCTGTTTTTT. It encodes CASSAGRLGGELFF.

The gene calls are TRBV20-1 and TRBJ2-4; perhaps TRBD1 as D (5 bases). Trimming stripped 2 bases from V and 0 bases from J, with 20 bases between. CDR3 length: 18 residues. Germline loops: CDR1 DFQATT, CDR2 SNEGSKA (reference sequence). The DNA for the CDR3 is TGCAGTGCTAGACTTCAGGGTGTGGTGGGCCTAGCCAAAAACATTCAGTACTTC. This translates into CSARLQGVVGLAKNIQYF.

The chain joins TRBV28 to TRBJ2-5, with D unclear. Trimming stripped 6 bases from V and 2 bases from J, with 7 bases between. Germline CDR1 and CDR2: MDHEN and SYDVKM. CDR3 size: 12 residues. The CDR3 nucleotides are TGTGCCAGCAGGACAAGGCAAGAGACCCAGTACTTC. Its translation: CASRTRQETQYF.

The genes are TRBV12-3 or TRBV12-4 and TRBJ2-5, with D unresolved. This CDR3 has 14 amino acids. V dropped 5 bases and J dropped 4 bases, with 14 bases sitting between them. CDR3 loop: CASSLLTLGETQYF. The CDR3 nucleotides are TGTGCCAGCAGTCTCTTGACCCTGGGAGAGACCCAGTACTTC.

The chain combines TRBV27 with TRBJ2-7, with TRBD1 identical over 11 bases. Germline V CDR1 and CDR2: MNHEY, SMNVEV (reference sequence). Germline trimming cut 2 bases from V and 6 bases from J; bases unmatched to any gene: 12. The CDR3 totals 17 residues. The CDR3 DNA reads TGTGCCAGCAGTTTAGAAAGGACAGGGGGCCGGAGTGGCGAGCAGTACTTC. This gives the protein CASSLERTGGRSGEQYF.

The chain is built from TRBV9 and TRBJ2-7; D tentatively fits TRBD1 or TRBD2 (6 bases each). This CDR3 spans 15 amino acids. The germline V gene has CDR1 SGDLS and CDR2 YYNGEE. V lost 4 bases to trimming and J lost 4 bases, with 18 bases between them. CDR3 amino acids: CASSLGGTGSYEQYF. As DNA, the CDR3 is TGTGCCAGCAGCTTGGGGGGAACAGGGTCTTACGAGCAGTACTTC.

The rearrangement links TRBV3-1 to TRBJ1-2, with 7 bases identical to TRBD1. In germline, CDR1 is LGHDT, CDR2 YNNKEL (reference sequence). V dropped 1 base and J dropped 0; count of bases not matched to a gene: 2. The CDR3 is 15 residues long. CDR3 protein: CASSQVTGANYGYTF. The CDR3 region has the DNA TGTGCCAGCAGCCAAGTCACAGGGGCTAACTATGGCTACACCTTC.

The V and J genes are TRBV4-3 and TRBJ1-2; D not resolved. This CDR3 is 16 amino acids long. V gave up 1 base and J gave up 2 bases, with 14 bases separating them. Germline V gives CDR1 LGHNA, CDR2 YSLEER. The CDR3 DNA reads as TGCGCCAGCAGCCAAGCTTGGAAATCGAACAACTATGGCTACACCTTC. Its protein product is CASSQAWKSNNYGYTF.

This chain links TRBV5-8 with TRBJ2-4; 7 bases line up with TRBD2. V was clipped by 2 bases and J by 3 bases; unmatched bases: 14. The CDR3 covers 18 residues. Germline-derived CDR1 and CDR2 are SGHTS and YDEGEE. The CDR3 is CASSLIPGRDSGKNIQYF. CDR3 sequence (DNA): TGTGCCAGCAGCTTAATCCCAGGGAGGGATAGTGGCAAAAACATTCAGTACTTC.